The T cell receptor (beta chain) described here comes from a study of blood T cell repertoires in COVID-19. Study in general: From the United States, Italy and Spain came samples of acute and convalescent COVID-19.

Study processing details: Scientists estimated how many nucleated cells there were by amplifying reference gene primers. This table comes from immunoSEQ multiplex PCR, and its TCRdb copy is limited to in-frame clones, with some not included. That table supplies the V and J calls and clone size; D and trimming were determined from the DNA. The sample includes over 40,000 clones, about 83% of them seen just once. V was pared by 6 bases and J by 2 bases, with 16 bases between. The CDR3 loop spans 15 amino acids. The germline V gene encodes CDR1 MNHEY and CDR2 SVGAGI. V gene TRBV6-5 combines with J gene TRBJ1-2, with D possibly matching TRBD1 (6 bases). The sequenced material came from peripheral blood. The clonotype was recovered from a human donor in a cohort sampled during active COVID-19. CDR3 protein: CASRTATGSNYGYTF. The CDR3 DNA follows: TGTGCCAGCAGGACTGCGACAGGCTCGAACTATGGCTACACCTTC.